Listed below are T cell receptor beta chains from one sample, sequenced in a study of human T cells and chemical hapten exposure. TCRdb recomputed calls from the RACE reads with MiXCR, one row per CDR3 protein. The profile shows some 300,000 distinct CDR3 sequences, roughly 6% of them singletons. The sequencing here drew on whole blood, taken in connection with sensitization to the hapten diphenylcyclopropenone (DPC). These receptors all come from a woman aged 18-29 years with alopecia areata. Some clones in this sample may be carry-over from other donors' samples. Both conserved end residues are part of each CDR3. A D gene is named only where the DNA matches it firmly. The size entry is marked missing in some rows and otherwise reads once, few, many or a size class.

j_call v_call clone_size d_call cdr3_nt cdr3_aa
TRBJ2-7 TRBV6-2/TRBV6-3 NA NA TGTGCCAGCTCGGTCCTCTTTGGGGAGCAGTACTTC CASSVLFGEQYF
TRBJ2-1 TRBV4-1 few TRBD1 TGCGCCAGCAGCCGGGACAGGGGCGACAATGAGCAGTTCTTC CASSRDRGDNEQFF
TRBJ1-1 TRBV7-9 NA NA TGTGCCAGCAGCCCAGGGACTACTCTGACTGAAGCTTTCTTT CASSPGTTLTEAFF
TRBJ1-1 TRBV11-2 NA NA TGTGCCAGCAGCTTAAGACAAGGCCGTGGTACTGAAGCTTTCTTT CASSLRQGRGTEAFF
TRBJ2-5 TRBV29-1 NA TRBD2 TGCAGCGTGGTTGCTAGCGGGGGAAACCAAGAGACCCAGTACTTC CSVVASGGNQETQYF
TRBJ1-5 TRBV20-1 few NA TGCAGTGCGACCCGTGCGGGCAGGGAGGAGCCCCAGCATTTT CSATRAGREEPQHF
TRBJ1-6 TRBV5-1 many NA TGCGCCAGCAGCTTGAAACAGGGTACGACACCCCTCCACTTT CASSLKQGTTPLHF
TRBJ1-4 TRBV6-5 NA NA TGTGCCAGCAGTAGGGGCAGGGGATATGAAAAACTGTTTTTT CASSRGRGYEKLFF
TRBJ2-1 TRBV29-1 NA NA TGCAGCGTTGAAGGGGGGCAGAGCTCCTACAATGAGCAGTTCTTC CSVEGGQSSYNEQFF
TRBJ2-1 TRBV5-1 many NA TGCGCCAGCTCCCGGCGGCTCAGCTCCTACAATGAGCAGTTCTTC CASSRRLSSYNEQFF
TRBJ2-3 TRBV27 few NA TGTGCCAGCAGATTCGCAGATACGCAGTATTTT CASRFADTQYF
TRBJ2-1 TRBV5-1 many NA TGCGCCAGCAGCTTGGTACGGGGAATGAAGTTCTTC CASSLVRGMKFF
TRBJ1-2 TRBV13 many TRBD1 TGTGCCAGCAGCTATTGGGACAGCCCTAACTATGGCTACACCTTC CASSYWDSPNYGYTF
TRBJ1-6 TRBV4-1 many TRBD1 TGCGCCAGCAGCCAACAGACAGGGGGCTTCTATAATTCACCCCTCCACTTT CASSQQTGGFYNSPLHF
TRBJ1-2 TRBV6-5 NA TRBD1 TGTGCCAGCAGTTGGCGGGACAGGGATCCCATTAACTATGGCTACACCTTC CASSWRDRDPINYGYTF
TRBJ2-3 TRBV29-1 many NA TGCAGCGTTTGGGGGGCCGAAGATACGCAGTATTTT CSVWGAEDTQYF
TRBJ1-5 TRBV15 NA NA TGTGCCACCAGCAGCCAGGGAGGCGGCAATCAGCCCCAGCATTTT CATSSQGGGNQPQHF
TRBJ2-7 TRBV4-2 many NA TGTGCCAGCAGCCAAGAATCGGCCGAATGGTACGAGCAGTACTTC CASSQESAEWYEQYF
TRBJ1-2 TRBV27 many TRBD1 TGTGCCAGCAGTTTCGACAGGGGGGAGGGAATGTATGGCTACACCTTC CASSFDRGEGMYGYTF
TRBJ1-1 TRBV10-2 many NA TGCGCCAGCAGTGGGAACGGTAATGCGAACACTGAAGCTTTCTTT CASSGNGNANTEAFF
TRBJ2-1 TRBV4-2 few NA TGTGCCAGCAGCCAAGCCTGGGACCCCCCGGGTGAGCAGTTCTTC CASSQAWDPPGEQFF
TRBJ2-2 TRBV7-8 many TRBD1 TGTGCCAGCAGCTACAGGGGCCGACAGAACACCGGGGAGCTGTTTTTT CASSYRGRQNTGELFF
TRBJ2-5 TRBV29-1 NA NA TGCAGCGTTGATGCGGCCCAAGAGACCCAGTACTTC CSVDAAQETQYF
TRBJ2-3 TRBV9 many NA TGTGCCAGCAGCGTGTTGGCGGGGCCCACAGATACGCAGTATTTT CASSVLAGPTDTQYF
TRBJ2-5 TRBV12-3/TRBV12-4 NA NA TGTGCCAGCAGTTTTGCTCGCGGTCAAGAGACCCAGTACTTC CASSFARGQETQYF
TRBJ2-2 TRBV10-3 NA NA TGTGCCATCAGTACGGGACTGAGCACCGGGGAGCTGTTTTTT CAISTGLSTGELFF
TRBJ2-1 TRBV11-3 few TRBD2 TGTGCCAGCAGCCCCGGTGGGGGGGCCTACAATGAGCAGTTCTTC CASSPGGGAYNEQFF
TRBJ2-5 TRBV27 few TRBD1 TGTGCCAGCAGTTTAATGACAGGGGGTAGAGAGACCCAGTACTTC CASSLMTGGRETQYF
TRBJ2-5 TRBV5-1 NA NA TGCGCCAGCGGAATACCCGGGACCGATCAAGAGACCCAGTACTTC CASGIPGTDQETQYF
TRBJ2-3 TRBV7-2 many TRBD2 TGTGCCAGCAGCTTAGTCTTTCGCGGGGGGACTAGCACAGATACGCAGTATTTT CASSLVFRGGTSTDTQYF
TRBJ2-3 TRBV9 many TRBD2 TGTGCCAGCAGCGTATTAGCGGGGGCCAATACGCAGTATTTT CASSVLAGANTQYF
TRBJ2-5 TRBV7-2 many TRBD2 TGTGCCAGCAGCCGCACTAGCGGGGGGGCCTATGAGACCCAGTACTTC CASSRTSGGAYETQYF
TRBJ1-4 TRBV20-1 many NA TGCAGTGCCACAACAGGGTATGATGAAAAACTGTTTTTT CSATTGYDEKLFF
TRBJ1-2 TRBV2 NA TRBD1 TGTGCCAGCAACCCTGGGACAGGAGGCGGCTACACCTTC CASNPGTGGGYTF
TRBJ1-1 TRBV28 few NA TGTGCCAGCAGTCACAATTACAGAGAACACCTGGGCACTGAAGCTTTCTTT CASSHNYREHLGTEAFF
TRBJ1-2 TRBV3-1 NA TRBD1 TGTGCCAGCAGCCACACAGGGGGCGGCTACACCTTC CASSHTGGGYTF
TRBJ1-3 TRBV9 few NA TGTGCCAGCAGCTCCCCGCGTGGGGAGGGGACGAACACCATATATTTT CASSSPRGEGTNTIYF
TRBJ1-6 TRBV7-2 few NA TGTGCCAGCAGCTTACAGGGTAGGGCACCCCTCCACTTT CASSLQGRAPLHF
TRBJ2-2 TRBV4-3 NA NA TGCGCCAGCAGCCAAGTTGTTTTTGGTACCGGGGAGCTGTTTTTT CASSQVVFGTGELFF
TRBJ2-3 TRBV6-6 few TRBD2 TGTGCCAGCAGTTACTCCCCTAGCGGGGGACCAGATACGCAGTATTTT CASSYSPSGGPDTQYF
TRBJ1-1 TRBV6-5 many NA TGTGCCAGCAGTTACTCGTCTGGGGGCAGGAGCACTGAAGCTTTCTTT CASSYSSGGRSTEAFF
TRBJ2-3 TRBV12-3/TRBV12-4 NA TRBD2 TGTGCCAGCAGTGGCGTAGGCGGGGGAGCAGATACGCAGTATTTT CASSGVGGGADTQYF
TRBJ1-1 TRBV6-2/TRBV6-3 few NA TGTGCCAGCAGCCCGGACGGACTGAACACTGAAGCTTTCTTT CASSPDGLNTEAFF
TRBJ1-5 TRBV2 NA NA TGTGCCAGCAGTAGGGGCTACAATAGCAATCAGCCCCAGCATTTT CASSRGYNSNQPQHF
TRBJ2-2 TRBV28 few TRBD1 TGTGCCACCAGAAACCGACAGGGGGCCGACACCGGGGAGCTGTTTTTT CATRNRQGADTGELFF
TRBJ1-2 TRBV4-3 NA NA TGCGCCAGCAGCCAAGATCATGGGGCCGTTGGCTACACCTTC CASSQDHGAVGYTF
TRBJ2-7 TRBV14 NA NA TGTGCCAGCAGCCAATTACGACTGCACAGGGATGAAGTGTCCTACGAGCAGTACTTC CASSQLRLHRDEVSYEQYF
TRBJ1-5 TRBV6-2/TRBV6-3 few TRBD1 TGTGCCAGCAGTTACTCGACAGCCGGGACAGGGGGTTCGGCTGGACAGCCCCAGCATTTT CASSYSTAGTGGSAGQPQHF
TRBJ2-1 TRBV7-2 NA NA TGTGCCAGCAGCTTAGATGGTGGGAGCTCCTACAATGAGCAGTTCTTC CASSLDGGSSYNEQFF
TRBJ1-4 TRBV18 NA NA TGTGCCAGCTCCCGGGGCCGGGATGAAAAACTGTTTTTT CASSRGRDEKLFF
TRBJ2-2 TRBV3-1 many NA TGTGCCACCTTAGGGGACAACACCGGGGAGCTGTTTTTT CATLGDNTGELFF
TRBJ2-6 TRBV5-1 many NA TGCGCCAGCAGCTTGGAGGGTTCTGGGGCCAACGTCCTGACTTTC CASSLEGSGANVLTF
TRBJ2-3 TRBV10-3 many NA TGTGCCATCAGTGGCAAGGGGTCAATAGATACGCAGTATTTT CAISGKGSIDTQYF
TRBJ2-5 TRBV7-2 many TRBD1 TGTGCCAGCAGCTTAACCGGAGATTGGGCAGGGGGTCAAGAGACCCAGTACTTC CASSLTGDWAGGQETQYF
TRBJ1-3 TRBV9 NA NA TGTGCCAGCAGCGTAGATCCTAGCTCTGGAAACACCATATATTTT CASSVDPSSGNTIYF
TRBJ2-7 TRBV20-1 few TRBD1 TGCAGTGCCATAACAGGGGGCAAAGGCTACGAGCAGTACTTC CSAITGGKGYEQYF
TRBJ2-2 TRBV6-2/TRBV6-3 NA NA TGTGCCAGCACCTCCACGCGGAAGAACACCGGGGAGCTGTTTTTT CASTSTRKNTGELFF